This TCR beta chain was retrieved from a study of T cell responses to AZD1222 COVID-19 vaccine. Study-level points and caveats: Regions 160-218 and 743-854 dominated among vaccine-associated CD4 TCRs spanning spike. Only a handful of AZD1222 recipients, roughly 6 in all, had baseline seropositivity.

To note about this clone: Its matching antigen is unknown.

The table came from immunoSEQ multiplex PCR; TCRdb's copy has only in-frame clones and leaves some out. The sample has approximately 72,000 clones; nearly 90% are singletons. The V end was cut by 2 bases, the J end by 3 bases, with 13 bases between. Looked up from germline, CDR1 is MNHEY and CDR2 is SVGAGI. CDR3 length equals 15 residues. This sequence originates from an adult who received the AZD1222 COVID-19 vaccine. The source was peripheral blood, collected 28 days after the second AZD1222 dose. V usage is TRBV6-5 and J usage is TRBJ1-1; D perhaps matches TRBD1 (5 bases). The CDR3 sequence is CASSYQDSGDTEAFF. The CDR3 nucleotides read TGTGCCAGCAGTTACCAAGACAGTGGTGACACTGAAGCTTTCTTT.